This passage covers 3 T cell receptor beta chains from one sample sequenced in a study of T cell clonotyping in hematopoietic cell transplantation. The protocol was immunoSEQ multiplex PCR, while the TCRdb copy is restricted to in-frame clones and leaves out a portion. The sample holds about 15,000 clones, around two thirds seen once. Sequenced: PBMCs. The source of these receptors is a human donor who either received an allogeneic hematopoietic cell transplant for a myeloid malignancy or was a related donor (not recorded which). Some clones in this sample may be carry-over from other donors' samples.

The chain recombines TRBV7-2 with TRBJ2-2; 9 nucleotides match TRBD2. V trimming: 5 bases; J trimming: 5 bases; junction bases outside the gene matches: 15. The CDR3 is 18 amino acids. The germline CDR1 and CDR2 sequences are SGHTA and FQGNSA. CDR3 protein: CASSPRGMAGGGTGELFF. As DNA, the CDR3 is TGTGCCAGCAGCCCCCGTGGGATGGCGGGAGGGGGGACCGGGGAGCTGTTTTTT.

A few counts support this clone. The gene calls are TRBV6-5 and TRBJ1-2, with 8 bases fitting TRBD1. The CDR3 sequence is 14 residues long. The V gene end was trimmed by 5 bases and the J gene end by 3 bases; junction bases not matched to a gene: 5. Germline lookup yields CDR1 MNHEY and CDR2 SVGAGI. This CDR3 is CASSRTGPHYGYTF. The CDR3 region has the DNA TGTGCCAGCAGTCGGACAGGGCCCCACTATGGCTACACCTTC.

About this clone: Distinct nucleotide sequences in the sample also encode this CDR3. This chain joins TRBV5-6 and TRBJ2-7; unclear D gene. V was pared by 2 bases and J by 1 base, with 7 bases between. Germline CDR1 is SGHDT and CDR2 is YYEEEE. The CDR3 is 13 residues long. The CDR3 coding sequence is TGTGCCAGCAGCTTCGGCAGGTCCTACGAGCAGTACTTC. Its translation: CASSFGRSYEQYF.